This TCR beta chain was found in a study of shared clonotypes between healthy human individuals. Overall study context: Aged 18 to 49, the donors were a couple of women and a few men. Study outcomes and limitations: Generally, estimated richness proved larger in naive subsets than it did in memory subsets.

In the original workflow: ImmunoSEQ output held junction-only sequences without quality scores, so filtering differed. The repertoire was sequenced with immunoSEQ multiplex PCR; TCRdb's copy has only in-frame clones and lacks some. V, J and clone size were drawn from that table, and D and trimming were deduced from the DNA. This table holds more than 1.2 million clones, around 98.5% found once. The V and J ends lost 3 bases and 5 bases, in that order; junction bases with no gene match: 6. Germline-derived CDR1 and CDR2 are GTSNPN and SVGIG (reference sequence). The CDR3 is 14 amino acids. Of note for this clone: What it recognizes is unknown.

Sequencing was carried out using naive CD4+ T cells sorted from blood. Subset defined: CD45RA+ positively selected. V usage is TRBV30 and J usage is TRBJ2-2; TRBD1 matches at 7 bases. The TCR sequence derives from a man aged 30 to 39 in good health. The CDR3 protein is CAWRQGPRTGELFF. CDR3 nucleotide sequence: TGTGCCTGGAGACAGGGGCCGCGTACCGGGGAGCTGTTTTTT.